What follows are 4 T cell receptor beta chains derived from one specimen sequenced in a study of cytomegalovirus exposure and HLA in healthy donors. PCR involved 60 Vbeta and 13 Jbeta primers. The data were produced by immunoSEQ multiplex PCR, yet TCRdb's version contains in-frame clones alone and is incomplete. The sample shows about 83,000 clones, over 70% of them seen only once. What was sequenced was PBMCs. The receptors were sampled from a man between 60 and 75 years old in good health and CMV-seronegative.

V gene TRBV11-2 combines with J gene TRBJ1-4; D may be TRBD1 (6 bases). The CDR3 consists of 15 residues. Germline V CDR1 and CDR2: SGHAT, FQNNGV. Trimming stripped 5 bases from V and 3 bases from J, with 13 bases between. The CDR3 region is CASSRYRESNEKLFF. The DNA of the CDR3 is TGTGCCAGCAGCCGATACAGGGAGTCTAATGAAAAACTGTTTTTT.

This clone was seen just once. This chain links TRBV19 with TRBJ1-5, with TRBD1 matching over 7 bases. The CDR3 extends over 17 amino acids. V trimming: 5 bases; J trimming: 2 bases; junction bases outside the gene matches: 12. The germline gives CDR1 LNHDA, CDR2 SQIVND (reference sequence). Here the CDR3 DNA reads TGTGCCAGTAGTGTGGAAGGACAGGCTTTTGGCAATCAGCCCCAGCATTTT. It encodes CASSVEGQAFGNQPQHF.

The J gene is TRBJ2-5, the V gene TRBV5-6; tentatively, D is TRBD1 (5 bases). CDR1 is SGHDT and CDR2 is YYEEEE in the germline V gene. CDR3 length: 15 amino acids. V gave up 1 base and J gave up 0 bases, with 10 bases separating them. This CDR3 reads CASSLLDSYQETQYF. CDR3 bases: TGTGCCAGCAGCTTGTTAGACAGCTACCAAGAGACCCAGTACTTC.

There are a few counts of this clone. The chain recombines TRBV5-1 with TRBJ2-2, with a possible D match to TRBD2 (5 bases). Trimming cost V 4 bases and J 4 bases, with 14 bases left between them. The CDR3 covers 15 residues. Germline-derived CDR1 and CDR2 are SGHRS and YFSETQ. The CDR3 DNA sequence: TGCGCCAGCAGCCGGGATGTTCCGGGCACCGGGGAGCTGTTTTTT. The encoded protein is CASSRDVPGTGELFF. Together with reference TRBV5-1 and TRBJ2-2, the CDR3 gives the full variable domain: KAGVTQTPRYLIKTRGQQVTLSCSPISGHRSVSWYQQTPGQGLQFLFEYFSETQRNKGNFPGRFSGRQFSNSRSEMNVSTLELGDSALYLCASSRDVPGTGELFFGEGSRLTVL.